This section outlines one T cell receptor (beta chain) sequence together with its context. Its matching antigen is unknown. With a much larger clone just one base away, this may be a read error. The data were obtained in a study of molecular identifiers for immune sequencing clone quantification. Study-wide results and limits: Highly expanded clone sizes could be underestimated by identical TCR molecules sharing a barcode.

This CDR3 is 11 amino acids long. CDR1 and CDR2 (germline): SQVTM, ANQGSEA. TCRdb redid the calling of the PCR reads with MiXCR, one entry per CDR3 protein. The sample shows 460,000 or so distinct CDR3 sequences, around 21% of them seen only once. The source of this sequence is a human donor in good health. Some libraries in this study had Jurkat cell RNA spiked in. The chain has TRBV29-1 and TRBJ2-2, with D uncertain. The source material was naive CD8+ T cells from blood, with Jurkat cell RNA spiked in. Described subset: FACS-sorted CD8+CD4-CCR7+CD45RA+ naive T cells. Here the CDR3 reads CSILWTGELFF. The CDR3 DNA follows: TGCAGTATCCTCTGGACCGGGGAGCTGTTTTTT.